This is a list of T cell receptor delta chains from one sample in a study of gammadelta T cells in human blood. TCRdb applied CATT to the RT-PCR reads for clone calling. The repertoire holds some 1,000 delta-chain clones, 6.5% seen once, with 9.2% in the top ten. The specimen was non-Vgamma9Vdelta2 gamma-delta T cells from infant blood. Receptors were obtained from a human donor. Each CDR3 is given with its conserved first and last residue. D genes are given only for firm matches. Not all rows give a size; the values are once, few, many and, for expanded clones, a class.

j_call,v_call,clone_size,d_call,cdr3_length,cdr3_nt,cdr3_aa
TRDJ1,TRDV1,medium-sized,TRDD3,19,TGTGCTCTTGGGAAACGGGGATCCGCGGGGATACGGATGGACGATAAACTCATCTTT,CALGKRGSAGIRMDDKLIF
TRDJ1,TRDV3,large,TRDD3,23,TGTGCCTTCAATGACCTCCGACCCCTACTGGGGGATACCCCGGGAGAGTACACCGATAAACTCATCTTT,CAFNDLRPLLGDTPGEYTDKLIF
TRDJ1,TRDV1,medium-sized,-,26,TGTGCTCTTGGGGAAGACCCCCTTCCTCCCCTCCCGAACTGGGGGTCCCCATCCAGGTACACCGATAAACTCATCTTT,CALGEDPLPPLPNWGSPSRYTDKLIF
TRDJ3,TRDV3,large,TRDD3,17,TGTGCCTTTAGGGATACGGGGAGTTCCTGGGACACCCGACAGATGTTTTTC,CAFRDTGSSWDTRQMFF
TRDJ1,TRDV1,large,-,15,TGTGCTCTTGGGGACCCCTTTATGAACACCGATAAACTCATCTTT,CALGDPFMNTDKLIF
TRDJ1,TRDV1,large,TRDD3,23,TGTGCTCTTGGGGAACGCCGATCTACGGGAGGAAGGTACTGGGGGATCGGGCCCGATAAACTCATCTTT,CALGERRSTGGRYWGIGPDKLIF
TRDJ1,TRDV1,medium-sized,-,20,TGTGCTCTTGGGGAACCATCCCCCCGGGGTGGGGGCCTGTACACCGATAAACTCATCTTT,CALGEPSPRGGGLYTDKLIF
TRDJ1,TRDV1,large,TRDD3,19,TGTGCTCTTGGGGAACCTGAACTGGGGGGTCCACTTTACACCGATAAACTCATCTTT,CALGEPELGGPLYTDKLIF
TRDJ1,TRAV29/DV5,large,-,20,TGTGCAGCAAGCGGATCTCCCGCATTTCTCGGCAACACTCATTTCGATAAACTCATCTTT,CAASGSPAFLGNTHFDKLIF
TRDJ1,TRDV2,large,-,18,TGTGCCTGTGTTTCCTACCAGCCGACTGGGGATACCACCGATAAACTCATCTTT,CACVSYQPTGDTTDKLIF
TRDJ1,TRDV1,medium-sized,TRDD3,24,TGTGCTCTTGGGGATCGCCCATCCCCACTTGGGAAGGTACTGGGGGAGCCCGACACCGATAAACTCATCTTT,CALGDRPSPLGKVLGEPDTDKLIF
TRDJ1,TRDV1,medium-sized,TRDD3,22,TGTGCTCTTGGGCCCTTCCGGGGCCTACAAGAGGACTGGGGGATACTAACCGATAAACTCATCTTT,CALGPFRGLQEDWGILTDKLIF
TRDJ1,TRDV1,large,-,22,TGTGCTCTTGGGGACGCAACTGGCCTTCCTAGCTGGGGGATGAAGTACACCGATAAACTCATCTTT,CALGDATGLPSWGMKYTDKLIF
TRDJ1,TRDV1,medium-sized,TRDD3,19,TGTGCTCTTGGGGAAGGGCTCCTACGGGGGATACCTTACACCGATAAACTCATCTTT,CALGEGLLRGIPYTDKLIF
TRDJ1,TRAV29/DV5,large,TRDD3,18,TGTGCAGCAAGAGACAACTCAACAATGGGGGAGTACACCGATAAACTCATCTTT,CAARDNSTMGEYTDKLIF
TRDJ1,TRDV1,-,TRDD3,26,TGTGCTCTTGGGGAACTTGGATCATTCCCCCGGGGGGGCCTGGGGGATACGCCGTTGTACACCGATAAACTCATCTTT,CALGELGSFPRGGLGDTPLYTDKLIF
TRDJ3,TRDV2,large,TRDD3,17,TGTGCCTGTGCCGGGATGGGGGACTCCTGGGACACCCGACAGATGTTTTTC,CACAGMGDSWDTRQMFF
TRDJ1,TRDV2,large,TRDD3,16,TGTGCCTGTGACACCAAAGAGTCTTGGGGATACGATAAACTCATCTTT,CACDTKESWGYDKLIF
TRDJ1,TRDV1,medium-sized,-,14,TGTGCTCTTGGGACCTCCTGGTACACCGATAAACTCATCTTT,CALGTSWYTDKLIF
TRDJ1,TRDV1,medium-sized,TRDD3,26,TGTGCTCTTGGGGAACCCAATATTATCTATCCGGGGGATACATCAACACCCTCCTCCCACACCGATAAACTCATCTTT,CALGEPNIIYPGDTSTPSSHTDKLIF
TRDJ1,TRDV1,medium-sized,-,16,TGTGCTCTTGGGGAACGTGTTTCGGATTGGGTTGTTAAACTCATCTTT,CALGERVSDWVVKLIF
TRDJ2,TRDV1,-,-,18,TGTGCTCTTGTAAGGCTAGCCATCCTACCCACCTCGACAGCACAACTCTTCTTT,CALVRLAILPTSTAQLFF
TRDJ1,TRDV1,large,-,16,TGTGCTCTTGGGGGCCCTTTCGGCTCCCACACCGATAAACTCATCTTT,CALGGPFGSHTDKLIF
TRDJ2,TRDV1,medium-sized,TRDD2,25,TGTGCTCTTGGGGGTCCGTCACCTACGTCGCTTCCTACCATACCCTACGGGGCTATGACAGCACAACTCTTCTTT,CALGGPSPTSLPTIPYGAMTAQLFF
TRDJ1,TRDV2,-,-,14,TGTGCCTGTGACCCCATGGGGGACACCGATAAACTCATCTTT,CACDPMGDTDKLIF
TRDJ1,TRDV1,large,-,17,TGTGCTCTTGGGGGGGTGGGGATCCCCCTCTACACCGATAAACTCATCTTT,CALGGVGIPLYTDKLIF
TRDJ1,TRDV1,large,TRDD3,19,TGTGCTCTTGGGGATCTTCGTACTGGGGGCCCCGAGTACACCGATAAACTCATCTTT,CALGDLRTGGPEYTDKLIF
TRDJ1,TRDV1,medium-sized,TRDD3,21,TGTGCTCTTGGGGTTCTCAACCCCATCCTACCGCGGGGGATACGAGGGGATAAACTCATCTTT,CALGVLNPILPRGIRGDKLIF
TRDJ1,TRDV1,large,TRDD3,21,TGTGCTCTTGGGGGGCAACCCTTACTGGGGGTCAGTTACCACCACACCGATAAACTCATCTTT,CALGGQPLLGVSYHHTDKLIF
TRDJ1,TRDV1,medium-sized,-,17,TGTGCTCTTGGGGAACCTGGGAGCCTTAAGGGCATCGATAAACTCATCTTT,CALGEPGSLKGIDKLIF
TRDJ1,TRDV1,large,TRDD3,14,TGTGCTCTTGGGCGTGGGGGATCCACCGATAAACTCATCTTT,CALGRGGSTDKLIF
TRDJ1,TRDV1,large,-,18,TGTGCTCTTGGGGAACGAAAACTGAACATATACTACACCGATAAACTCATCTTT,CALGERKLNIYYTDKLIF
TRDJ1,TRAV38-2/DV8,-,TRDD3,21,TGTGCTTATAGGAGCGCGGGCCCTCCTGGGGGATACGTGGATGGCTCCGATAAACTCATCTTT,CAYRSAGPPGGYVDGSDKLIF
TRDJ1,TRDV1,-,TRDD3,18,TGTGCTCTTGGGGAACGAAACTTACTGGGGGAATACACCGATAAACTCATCTTT,CALGERNLLGEYTDKLIF
TRDJ1,TRDV2,medium-sized,TRDD3,19,TGTGCCTGTGACGCGCGATACTGGGGGATAGCCCTGTACACCGATAAACTCATCTTT,CACDARYWGIALYTDKLIF
TRDJ1,TRDV1,medium-sized,TRDD3,19,TGTGCTCTTGGGGAACCTCGTCTACCGGCTAATGGGGGATACAAAGGACTCATCTTT,CALGEPRLPANGGYKGLIF
TRDJ1,TRDV2,-,TRDD3,18,TGTGCCTGTGACACCGGACTGGGGACCGCCTGGCACACCGATAAACTCATCTTT,CACDTGLGTAWHTDKLIF
TRDJ1,TRDV1,large,TRDD3,25,TGTGCTCTTGGGGGAACTTGGGTCCTTCCTCCCTACTGGGGGATACGAGGGACCACCACCGATAAACTCATCTTT,CALGGTWVLPPYWGIRGTTTDKLIF
TRDJ1,TRAV38-2/DV8,medium-sized,-,16,TGTGCTTATAGGAGCGGGTTCCTTTCTAGGACCGATAAACTCATCTTT,CAYRSGFLSRTDKLIF
TRDJ1,TRDV1,medium-sized,TRDD3,19,TGTGCTCTTGGGGAAGGACCCTTCAGTACTGGGGGAGCAACCGATAAACTCATCTTT,CALGEGPFSTGGATDKLIF
TRDJ1,TRDV1,medium-sized,TRDD3,22,TGTGCTCTTGGGGAACTTTCGCTCGAGCGGCCGGCCTGGGGGACCCCTACTCCCAAACTCATCTTT,CALGELSLERPAWGTPTPKLIF
TRDJ1,TRDV1,once,TRDD3,19,TGTGCTCTTGGGGAAAAGGTCTGTACCCTGGGGGATACCGCCGATAAACTCATCTTT,CALGEKVCTLGDTADKLIF
TRDJ3,TRDV1,-,-,22,TGTGCTCTTGGGGAACCCGTCGGATATCGGGTCAACAGCTCCTGGGACACCCGACAGATGTTTTTC,CALGEPVGYRVNSSWDTRQMFF
TRDJ1,TRDV1,large,-,21,TGTGCTCTTGGGGAACCTCCCGATCTTTGTCCCCGGCTCAGGAGGGGATTTCAACTCATCTTT,CALGEPPDLCPRLRRGFQLIF
TRDJ2,TRDV1,medium-sized,TRDD3,23,TGTGCTCTTGGGGAACTACCGATACCAATAAACTGGGGGATACTTGGTATGACAGCACAACTCTTCTTT,CALGELPIPINWGILGMTAQLFF
TRDJ1,TRDV1,medium-sized,-,23,TGTGCTCTTGGGAAGCTTCTCTCGGCCTTCCTACCCGGACTGGGGGGTCACACCGATAAACTCATCTTT,CALGKLLSAFLPGLGGHTDKLIF
TRDJ1,TRDV1,-,TRDD3,27,TGTGCTCTTGGGGAACGGGGGGAGGGGGAACAAGATTCCTTCATTTGGGGGATACGATGGTCAGCCGATAAACTCATCTTT,CALGERGEGEQDSFIWGIRWSADKLIF
TRDJ4,TRDV1,large,TRDD2,22,TGTGCTCTTGGGGCTCTGGCCTTCCTACGTTGGGAAGCTACTGGGAGGGCCAGACCCCTGATCTTT,CALGALAFLRWEATGRARPLIF
TRDJ1,TRDV1,-,-,16,TGTGCTCTTGGGGAAACAGAAGATACGGCCACCGATAAACTCATCTTT,CALGETEDTATDKLIF
TRDJ1,TRDV1,-,-,15,TGTGCTCTTGGGGAATCGCTACGCTCCACCGATAAACTCATCTTT,CALGESLRSTDKLIF
TRDJ1,TRAV14/DV4,large,-,25,TGTGCTCTGAGTGAGCAAGGCGGGTCCCCTTTATGGCCTACTCGGGCCAAACACCCCACCGATAAACTCATCTTT,CALSEQGGSPLWPTRAKHPTDKLIF
TRDJ1,TRDV1,large,TRDD3,26,TGTGCTCTTGGGGAAATCCCCCGATCCCACAATTCTGGGGGATACGCGTATAGGGAACACACCGATAAACTCATCTTT,CALGEIPRSHNSGGYAYREHTDKLIF
TRDJ1,TRDV1,medium-sized,TRDD3,19,TGTGCTCTTGGGGCACTTCCTTTTACTGGGGGACAGGGCACCGATAAACTCATCTTT,CALGALPFTGGQGTDKLIF
TRDJ1,TRDV3,few,-,17,TGTGCCTTTTTGCCTTACTGGGCTTCGCCGGCACCCGATAAACTCATCTTT,CAFLPYWASPAPDKLIF